The rows below give T cell receptor beta chains drawn from one sample of a study of response to subunit inactivated influenza vaccine. TCRdb analysed the RT-PCR reads with MiXCR anew, one entry per CDR3 protein. This table holds approximately 490,000 distinct CDR3 sequences, less than 7.5% found once. The source was PBMCs from blood, collected around 25 months after vaccination. Receptors were obtained from a man between 50 and 75 years old who received an inactivated influenza vaccine. CDR3s include the opening cysteine and the closing phenylalanine or tryptophan. D genes are given only for firm matches. Only some rows state a clone size, as once, few, many or a class for expanded clones.

j_gene: TRBJ1-5; abundance: few; d_gene: -; v_gene: TRBV27; CDR3nt: TGTGCCAGCAGTTTATCGGGGTACAAGCAGCCCCAGCATTTT; CDR3aa: CASSLSGYKQPQHF
j_gene: TRBJ1-1; abundance: -; d_gene: -; v_gene: TRBV20-1; CDR3nt: TGCAGTGCTAGTTCGGAGGGGAACACTGAAGCTTTCTTT; CDR3aa: CSASSEGNTEAFF
j_gene: TRBJ2-7; abundance: few; d_gene: -; v_gene: TRBV20-1; CDR3nt: TGCAGTGCTGGAACAGGGATAGCAAGCGAGCAGTACTTC; CDR3aa: CSAGTGIASEQYF
j_gene: TRBJ2-7; abundance: few; d_gene: TRBD2; v_gene: TRBV5-1; CDR3nt: TGCGCCAGCAGCCTATCTAGCGGGGGAGGTTACGAGCAGTACTTC; CDR3aa: CASSLSSGGGYEQYF
j_gene: TRBJ2-2; abundance: -; d_gene: TRBD1; v_gene: TRBV6-1; CDR3nt: TGTGCCAGCAGAATACCGGGACAGGGGACCGGGGAGCTGTTTTTT; CDR3aa: CASRIPGQGTGELFF
j_gene: TRBJ2-5; abundance: few; d_gene: -; v_gene: TRBV4-2; CDR3nt: TGTGCCAGCAGCCAAGATACCCTGGGCAGGGTCCAAGAGACCCAGTACTTC; CDR3aa: CASSQDTLGRVQETQYF
j_gene: TRBJ2-5; abundance: -; d_gene: TRBD2; v_gene: TRBV11-3; CDR3nt: TGTGCCAGCAACTCTGGAGCGGGGGTGTGGGAGACCCAGTACTTC; CDR3aa: CASNSGAGVWETQYF
j_gene: TRBJ2-1; abundance: many; d_gene: -; v_gene: TRBV15; CDR3nt: TGTGCCACCAGCAGAGAAAGGGCGGTAAAAGGGAATGAGCAGTTCTTC; CDR3aa: CATSRERAVKGNEQFF
j_gene: TRBJ1-1; abundance: -; d_gene: -; v_gene: TRBV5-5; CDR3nt: TGTGCCAGCAGCTTGCGGCAGGGGCTCGAAGCTTTCTTT; CDR3aa: CASSLRQGLEAFF
j_gene: TRBJ2-1; abundance: -; d_gene: -; v_gene: TRBV30; CDR3nt: TGTGCCTGGAGTGTAGCGCTTGTCGACAATGAGCAGTTCTTC; CDR3aa: CAWSVALVDNEQFF
j_gene: TRBJ2-1; abundance: few; d_gene: TRBD2; v_gene: TRBV6-2/TRBV6-3; CDR3nt: TGTGCCAGCAGCCTGAGCGGGGGGGCCGGTGAGCAGTTCTTC; CDR3aa: CASSLSGGAGEQFF
j_gene: TRBJ2-3; abundance: many; d_gene: TRBD2; v_gene: TRBV20-1; CDR3nt: TGCAGTGCTAGATCCCCAGGGCTAGCGGGGATCACAGATACGCAGTATTTT; CDR3aa: CSARSPGLAGITDTQYF
j_gene: TRBJ2-1; abundance: many; d_gene: -; v_gene: TRBV9; CDR3nt: TGTGCCAGCAGCCCTTCCTCGGGATCCTACAATGAGCAGTTCTTC; CDR3aa: CASSPSSGSYNEQFF
j_gene: TRBJ1-6; abundance: -; d_gene: -; v_gene: TRBV3-1; CDR3nt: TGTGCCAGCAGACCAGACGGGAGCTCCTATAATTCACCCCTCCACTTT; CDR3aa: CASRPDGSSYNSPLHF
j_gene: TRBJ2-3; abundance: -; d_gene: TRBD1; v_gene: TRBV5-1; CDR3nt: TGCGCCAGCAGCCGTGGGACAGATAGCACAGATACGCAGTATTTT; CDR3aa: CASSRGTDSTDTQYF
j_gene: TRBJ2-7; abundance: few; d_gene: -; v_gene: TRBV24-1; CDR3nt: TGTGCCACCAGTGATATATACGAGCAGTACTTC; CDR3aa: CATSDIYEQYF
j_gene: TRBJ1-3; abundance: -; d_gene: TRBD1; v_gene: TRBV20-1; CDR3nt: TGCAGTGCTAGAGATCTGGACAGGGGGGGAAACACCATATATTTT; CDR3aa: CSARDLDRGGNTIYF
j_gene: TRBJ2-1; abundance: many; d_gene: TRBD2; v_gene: TRBV20-1; CDR3nt: TGCAGTGCTCGGGGGGGCTACAATGAGCAGTTCTTC; CDR3aa: CSARGGYNEQFF
j_gene: TRBJ2-3; abundance: few; d_gene: -; v_gene: TRBV20-1; CDR3nt: TGCAGTGCTGGGAACAGGGCTGTTAGCACAGATACGCAGTATTTT; CDR3aa: CSAGNRAVSTDTQYF
j_gene: TRBJ2-7; abundance: many; d_gene: TRBD1; v_gene: TRBV4-2; CDR3nt: TGTGCCAGCAGCCAAGTTGGGACAGGGGGCGACGAGCAGTACTTC; CDR3aa: CASSQVGTGGDEQYF
j_gene: TRBJ2-1; abundance: -; d_gene: TRBD2; v_gene: TRBV29-1; CDR3nt: TGCAGCGCCTCCGGGACTAGGGGTGGGAATGAGCAGTTCTTC; CDR3aa: CSASGTRGGNEQFF
j_gene: TRBJ2-1; abundance: many; d_gene: TRBD2; v_gene: TRBV5-1; CDR3nt: TGCGCCAGCAGCGCCGGGGGGGACTCTTATCAGTTCTTC; CDR3aa: CASSAGGDSYQFF
j_gene: TRBJ2-3; abundance: few; d_gene: -; v_gene: TRBV7-9; CDR3nt: TGTGCCAGCAGCCCAAATATTAAACCTAGCACAGATACGCAGTATTTT; CDR3aa: CASSPNIKPSTDTQYF
j_gene: TRBJ2-5; abundance: -; d_gene: TRBD2; v_gene: TRBV20-1; CDR3nt: TGCAGTGCCCCACGGGAGGGGAGTAGGGGTGAGACCCAGTACTTC; CDR3aa: CSAPREGSRGETQYF
j_gene: TRBJ2-7; abundance: few; d_gene: TRBD1; v_gene: TRBV18; CDR3nt: TGTGCCAGCTCGTCTCAGGGACAGGGGGGCTACGAGCAGTACTTC; CDR3aa: CASSSQGQGGYEQYF
j_gene: TRBJ2-1; abundance: few; d_gene: TRBD2; v_gene: TRBV7-8; CDR3nt: TGTGCCAGCAGCTTACGTCGGCGGGAGGGCCGGTACAATGAGCAGTTCTTC; CDR3aa: CASSLRRREGRYNEQFF
j_gene: TRBJ1-5; abundance: few; d_gene: -; v_gene: TRBV18; CDR3nt: TGTGCCAGCCACGAGGGGAACAATCAGCCCCAGCATTTT; CDR3aa: CASHEGNNQPQHF
j_gene: TRBJ2-1; abundance: many; d_gene: -; v_gene: TRBV4-2; CDR3nt: TGTGCCAGCAGCCGGGTAATGGGCGACAATGAGCAGTTCTTC; CDR3aa: CASSRVMGDNEQFF
j_gene: TRBJ2-1; abundance: many; d_gene: TRBD2; v_gene: TRBV5-1; CDR3nt: TGCGCCAGCAGCCGAATGATAGCGGGAGGAGGCAATGAGCAGTTCTTC; CDR3aa: CASSRMIAGGGNEQFF
j_gene: TRBJ2-5; abundance: -; d_gene: -; v_gene: TRBV19; CDR3nt: TGTGCCAGGGATGCCCCAGGGGCCCAAGAGACCCAGTACTTC; CDR3aa: CARDAPGAQETQYF
j_gene: TRBJ2-1; abundance: -; d_gene: -; v_gene: TRBV4-2; CDR3nt: TGTGCCAGCAGCCAAGAACAGGAAGCCTACAATGAGCAGTTCTTC; CDR3aa: CASSQEQEAYNEQFF
j_gene: TRBJ2-1; abundance: few; d_gene: TRBD2; v_gene: TRBV5-6; CDR3nt: TGTGCCAGCAGCCGGTCCCCTAGCGGGGGACCAGAGCAGTTCTTC; CDR3aa: CASSRSPSGGPEQFF
j_gene: TRBJ2-1; abundance: many; d_gene: TRBD2; v_gene: TRBV6-1; CDR3nt: TGTGCCAGCGGGACTAGCGGATACAATGAGCAGTTCTTC; CDR3aa: CASGTSGYNEQFF
j_gene: TRBJ1-6; abundance: few; d_gene: -; v_gene: TRBV15; CDR3nt: TGTGCCACCAGCAGGTACAGCCTTAATTCACCCCTCCACTTT; CDR3aa: CATSRYSLNSPLHF
j_gene: TRBJ1-5; abundance: few; d_gene: -; v_gene: TRBV12-3/TRBV12-4; CDR3nt: TGTGCCTGCAGTTTAGAAGCGGGCTTACACATTAATAGCAATCAGCCCCAGCATTTT; CDR3aa: CACSLEAGLHINSNQPQHF
j_gene: TRBJ2-1; abundance: -; d_gene: -; v_gene: TRBV20-1; CDR3nt: TGCAGTGCTAGAGATGTGAAACAGAATGAGCAGTTCTTC; CDR3aa: CSARDVKQNEQFF
j_gene: TRBJ2-7; abundance: many; d_gene: TRBD1; v_gene: TRBV5-1; CDR3nt: TGCGCCAGCAGCTTGGGCCCGGGACAGGGTTTCTACGAGCAGTACTTC; CDR3aa: CASSLGPGQGFYEQYF
j_gene: TRBJ2-5; abundance: many; d_gene: -; v_gene: TRBV10-3; CDR3nt: TGTGCCATCAGTGAGTCGAGTAGCCCAACCTTAAAAGAGACCCAGTACTTC; CDR3aa: CAISESSSPTLKETQYF
j_gene: TRBJ1-1; abundance: -; d_gene: -; v_gene: TRBV29-1; CDR3nt: TGCAGCGTTGTTTCCCAGATGAACACTGAAGCTTTCTTT; CDR3aa: CSVVSQMNTEAFF
j_gene: TRBJ2-2; abundance: few; d_gene: -; v_gene: TRBV7-2; CDR3nt: TGTGCCAGCGGATACCGGGCGAACACCGGGGAGCTGTTTTTT; CDR3aa: CASGYRANTGELFF
j_gene: TRBJ1-5; abundance: -; d_gene: TRBD1; v_gene: TRBV27; CDR3nt: TGTGCCAGCAGTTCGGACAGGACTAGCAATCAGCCCCAGCATTTT; CDR3aa: CASSSDRTSNQPQHF
j_gene: TRBJ2-3; abundance: few; d_gene: TRBD1; v_gene: TRBV30; CDR3nt: TGTGCCTGGACTGGACAGGGACCAGATACGCAGTATTTT; CDR3aa: CAWTGQGPDTQYF